These 27 T cell receptor beta chains share one sample of origin, sequenced in a study of blood T cells in healthy people across ages. Then a second PCR, running about 6 to 12 cycles, was carried out with a sample-barcoded 5' primer and a J-beta primer mix. TCRdb independently ran MiXCR on the 5' RACE reads; one entry per CDR3 protein. The data show roughly 1,500,000 distinct CDR3 sequences, roughly a third seen once. Sequenced sample: blood. The receptors were sampled from a woman in her 30s in good health.

This clonotype was observed a few times. The chain uses TRBV7-6 and TRBJ2-5; D possibly corresponds to TRBD1 (5 bases). This CDR3 has 15 amino acids. In germline, CDR1 is SGHVS, CDR2 FNYEAQ. The ends were cut back, 1 base at V and 0 bases at J, with 9 bases in the middle. CDR3 DNA: TGTGCCAGCAGCTTAGAAGACAGATACCAAGAGACCCAGTACTTC. Encoded protein: CASSLEDRYQETQYF.

This chain links TRBV2 with TRBJ2-7; no reliable D call. CDR1 SNHLY and CDR2 FYNNEI come from the germline V gene. V lost 3 bases and J 11 bases, leaving 14 bases between the germline ends. The CDR3 is made up of 12 amino acids. The CDR3 DNA reads TGTGCCAGCAGTGACCCGCAGGCGCAAGAGTACTTC. Protein: CASSDPQAQEYF. Drawing the rest from reference TRBV2 and TRBJ2-7, the complete variable domain is EPEVTQTPSHQVTQMGQEVILRCVPISNHLYFYWYRQILGQKVEFLVSFYNNEISEKSEIFDDQFSVERPDGSNFTLKIRSTKLEDSAMYFCASSDPQAQEYFGPGTRLTVT.

This clonotype was picked up one time. The rearrangement links TRBV7-2 to TRBJ2-7; 7 bases agree with TRBD2. With 5 bases clipped from V and 0 bases from J, the junction kept 13 bases outside the gene matches. This CDR3 comprises 17 residues. The germline CDR1 and CDR2 sequences are SGHTA and FQGNSA. This CDR3 reads CASSISGTTKSSYEQYF. CDR3 in DNA: TGTGCCAGCAGCATTTCCGGGACTACTAAGAGCTCCTACGAGCAGTACTTC. Variable domain in full (rest from reference TRBV7-2 and TRBJ2-7): GAGVSQSPSNKVTEKGKDVELRCDPISGHTALYWYRQSLGQGLEFLIYFQGNSAPDKSGLPSDRFSAERTGGSVSTLTIQRTQQEDSAVYLCASSISGTTKSSYEQYFGPGTRLTVT.

The chain combines TRBV4-1 with TRBJ1-2, with D uncertain. There are 15 residues in the CDR3. CDR1 and CDR2 (germline): MGHRA, YSYEKL. V lost 3 bases, J lost 3 bases, and 14 bases lay in between. For the CDR3, the DNA is TGCGCCAGCAGCCATTATCAGGAGGTATACTATGGCTACACCTTC. Protein sequence: CASSHYQEVYYGYTF.

This chain links TRBV3-1 with TRBJ2-5; the match to TRBD2 covers 8 bases. J was trimmed by 4 bases and V by 4 bases; bases with no gene match: 11. CDR3 length equals 16 residues. In germline, CDR1 is LGHDT, CDR2 YNNKEL (reference sequence). The CDR3 sequence is CASSLRAGAGGETQYF. The DNA for the CDR3 is TGTGCCAGCAGCCTTCGAGCGGGGGCCGGAGGAGAGACCCAGTACTTC.

In the case of this clonotype: Its ends do not fully match the called genes, so a read error is possible. The chain has TRBV5-1 and TRBJ1-2; no clear D gene. Germline CDR1 and CDR2: SGHRS and YFSETQ. The CDR3 runs to 13 residues. CDR3 in amino acids: CASSLASGDGCTF. The DNA of the CDR3 is TGCGCCAGCAGCTTGGCCTCGGGCGATGGCTGCACCTTC. The full variable domain, rest sourced from reference TRBV5-1 and TRBJ1-2, is KAGVTQTPRYLIKTRGQQVTLSCSPISGHRSVSWYQQTPGQGLQFLFEYFSETQRNKGNFPGRFSGRQFSNSRSEMNVSTLELGDSALYLCASSLASGDGCTFGSGTRLTVV.

The rearrangement links TRBV24-1 to TRBJ2-1; unclear D gene. Germline V gene lookup returns CDR1 KGHDR and CDR2 SFDVKD. V was shortened by 3 bases and J by 7 bases, with 18 bases between the two germline ends. This CDR3 has 16 residues. The CDR3 loop is CATSDGRQPVINEQFF. The CDR3 coding sequence is TGTGCCACCAGTGATGGTAGGCAGCCGGTGATAAATGAGCAGTTCTTC.

This chain uses TRBV19 with TRBJ2-5; 9 positions agree with TRBD2. Per the germline V gene, CDR1 is LNHDA and CDR2 is SQIVND (reference sequence). Losses at the gene ends were 5 bases for V and 5 bases for J; bases not matched to a gene: 12. The CDR3 runs to 16 residues. In DNA, the CDR3 is TGTGCCAGTAGTTGGATGGCGGGAGGGCTACAGGAGACCCAGTACTTC. Its protein product is CASSWMAGGLQETQYF.

The chain employs TRBV20-1 and TRBJ2-3; no reliable D call. CDR3 length: 13 residues. The germline V gene encodes CDR1 DFQATT and CDR2 SNEGSKA (reference sequence). V lost 6 bases and J 3 bases, leaving 13 bases between the germline ends. CDR3 protein: CSAQVLGTDTQYF. The CDR3 bases are TGCAGTGCCCAGGTCCTAGGGACAGATACGCAGTATTTT.

The chain combines TRBV6-1 with TRBJ2-3; 10 bases fit TRBD1. Germline assignment: CDR1 MNHNS and CDR2 SASEGT. V dropped 4 bases and J dropped 6; count of bases not matched to a gene: 7. The CDR3 sequence is 15 residues long. CDR3 coding DNA: TGTGCCAGCAGTGCGGCGGACAGGGGGTTTGATACGCAGTATTTT. Its translation: CASSAADRGFDTQYF.

The rearrangement links TRBV6-6 to TRBJ1-1; the D gene is possibly TRBD1 (5 bases). The CDR3 covers 16 residues. Germline loops: CDR1 MNHNY, CDR2 SVGAGI (reference sequence). V was trimmed by 5 bases and J by 1 base, leaving 17 bases between them. The CDR3: CASSRPGGKENTEAFF. The CDR3, as DNA: TGTGCCAGCAGTAGACCCGGGGGGAAAGAGAACACTGAAGCTTTCTTT.

The rearrangement joins TRBV20-1 to TRBJ2-7; TRBD1 matches 8 bases. Trimming cost V 3 bases and J 4 bases; bases outside gene matches: 5. CDR3 length equals 13 residues. Germline CDR1 and CDR2: DFQATT and SNEGSKA (reference sequence). The CDR3 DNA sequence: TGCAGTGCTAGGGACAGGGTTAGGTACGAGCAGTACTTC. Translation: CSARDRVRYEQYF.

Comments on this clonotype: At one boundary the junction diverges from the germline segment, which might be a read error. The chain couples TRBV2 to TRBJ1-2; 9 bases line up with TRBD1. The germline CDR1 and CDR2 sequences are SNHLY and FYNNEI. This CDR3 spans 15 amino acids. The CDR3 DNA follows: TGTGTCAGCAGGGCCGGGACAGGGTATAACTATGGCTACACCTTC. It encodes CVSRAGTGYNYGYTF.

A remark on this clonotype: The junction departs from germline at one end; a sequencing error may be responsible. J is TRBJ2-7 and V is TRBV27; D gene ambiguous. The length of the CDR3 is 12 residues. Germline V gives CDR1 MNHEY, CDR2 SMNVEV (reference sequence). The CDR3 region has the DNA TGTGTCAGCAGTACCGGACGCTACGAGCAGTACTTC. Its translation: CVSSTGRYEQYF.

The rearrangement uses TRBV4-1 and TRBJ1-2; no clear D. Germline loops: CDR1 MGHRA, CDR2 YSYEKL. The CDR3 runs 16 residues. The V end was cut by 0 bases, the J end by 4 bases, with 15 bases between. In DNA, the CDR3 is TGCGCCAGCAGCCAAGAAGCCTCCACGGCACGCTATGGCTACACCTTC. Its protein is CASSQEASTARYGYTF.

This clonotype was counted at least ten times. The chain carries TRBV29-1 and TRBJ2-5; TRBD2 agrees at 9 bases. CDR1 and CDR2 from the germline V gene are SQVTM and ANQGSEA. Trimming took 3 bases from V and 1 from J; bases not matched to a gene: 3. The CDR3 consists of 14 residues. The CDR3 DNA reads as TGCAGCGTTGAGGCTAGCGGGGCCCAAGAGACCCAGTACTTC. Encoded protein: CSVEASGAQETQYF. The variable domain in full, with the rest retrieved from reference TRBV29-1 and TRBJ2-5, is SAVISQKPSRDICQRGTSLTIQCQVDSQVTMMFWYRQQPGQSLTLIATANQGSEATYESGFVIDKFPISRPNLTFSTLTVSNMSPEDSSIYLCSVEASGAQETQYFGPGTRLLVL.

The gene calls are TRBV7-9 and TRBJ1-4, with TRBD1 matching 8 bases. Looked up from germline, CDR1 is SEHNR and CDR2 is FQNEAQ (reference sequence). The trim removed 5 bases at V and 7 bases at J, leaving 9 bases unmatched. The CDR3 spans 15 residues. DNA for the CDR3: TGTGCCAGCAGCCTGGACAGGGTTAGAGGTGAAAAACTGTTTTTT. The encoded protein is CASSLDRVRGEKLFF.

CDR3 residues: CASSEGRGVGTDTQYF. Written as DNA, the CDR3 is TGTGCCAGCAGTGAGGGGCGCGGGGTCGGCACAGATACGCAGTATTTT. The V and J genes are TRBV25-1 and TRBJ2-3; D possibly corresponds to TRBD2 (6 bases). V lost 3 bases and J 1 base, leaving 14 bases between the germline ends. Germline assignment: CDR1 MGHDK and CDR2 SYGVNS. The CDR3 sequence is 16 residues long.

CDR3 sequence (DNA): TGTGCCAGCAGCTCAAACGGACCGGCCTTACAAATGTACACCTTC. It is translated as CASSSNGPALQMYTF. V usage is TRBV7-2 and J usage is TRBJ1-2, with D unclear. Trimming took off 4 bases at V and 11 bases at J, with 23 bases between the two ends. CDR3 size: 15 residues. From germline, CDR1 is SGHTA and CDR2 FQGNSA. Drawing the rest from reference TRBV7-2 and TRBJ1-2, the complete variable domain is GAGVSQSPSNKVTEKGKDVELRCDPISGHTALYWYRQSLGQGLEFLIYFQGNSAPDKSGLPSDRFSAERTGGSVSTLTIQRTQQEDSAVYLCASSSNGPALQMYTFGSGTRLTVV.

The V gene is TRBV4-1, the J gene TRBJ1-2, with D hard to call. Germline-derived CDR1 and CDR2 are MGHRA and YSYEKL. V lost 4 bases, J lost 3 bases, and 15 bases lay in between. The CDR3 runs 15 residues. The CDR3 coding sequence is TGCGCCAGCAGCCGAGAAAGGGAGCCTGACTATGGCTACACCTTC. Translated, it gives CASSREREPDYGYTF.

This clonotype was seen only a few times. This CDR3 is CASSYHRDSNEQYF. The CDR3 DNA reads TGTGCCAGCAGTTATCACCGGGACAGCAACGAGCAGTACTTC. The V gene is TRBV6-2 or TRBV6-3, the J gene TRBJ2-7; TRBD1 matches 7 bases. The CDR3 loop spans 14 amino acids. Germline V gives CDR1 MNHEY, CDR2 SVGEGT. V shed 3 bases and J 5 bases; nucleotides not matched to a gene: 7.

This clonotype was observed many times. The rearrangement joins TRBV3-1 to TRBJ2-1; D unresolved. The CDR3 is made up of 16 amino acids. The germline gives CDR1 LGHDT, CDR2 YNNKEL (reference sequence). V lost 1 base and J lost 14, with 24 bases in between. The CDR3 is CASSQGIFLNIEDKFF. CDR3 coding DNA: TGTGCCAGCAGCCAAGGCATTTTCCTAAACATAGAGGATAAGTTCTTC.

The chain carries TRBV24-1 and TRBJ1-2; TRBD1 aligns across 9 bases. CDR1 is KGHDR and CDR2 is SFDVKD in the germline V gene. The CDR3 has 13 amino acids. The V gene end was trimmed by 4 bases and the J gene end by 7 bases; junction bases not matched to a gene: 3. The CDR3 region has the DNA TGTGCCACCAGTGACCCGACAGGGGGTGGCTACACCTTC. This translates into CATSDPTGGGYTF.

This clonotype was detected ten times or more. The chain uses TRBV20-1 and TRBJ2-6; D is unresolved. The germline V gene has CDR1 DFQATT and CDR2 SNEGSKA (reference sequence). V was clipped by 3 bases and J by 3 bases, with 9 bases between them. This CDR3 has 14 residues. CDR3 amino acids: CSASSADGANVLTF. The CDR3 nucleotides are TGCAGTGCTAGCTCGGCGGATGGGGCCAACGTCCTGACTTTC.

This clonotype came up many times. This chain links TRBV4-1 with TRBJ1-4, with D perhaps TRBD1 (5 bases). Trimming stripped 1 base from V and 7 bases from J, with 13 bases between. Looked up from germline, CDR1 is MGHRA and CDR2 is YSYEKL. The CDR3 sequence is 15 residues long. The CDR3 bases are TGCGCCAGCAGCCAAGTTGGGGGAGAGGGTGAAAAACTGTTTTTT. It yields the protein CASSQVGGEGEKLFF.

J is TRBJ2-7 and V is TRBV20-1; D ambiguous. CDR3 length: 12 amino acids. Germline CDR1 and CDR2: DFQATT and SNEGSKA (reference sequence). Trimming stripped 0 bases from V and 2 bases from J, with 5 bases between. The CDR3 loop is CSAREATYEQYF. The CDR3 DNA reads TGCAGTGCTAGAGAAGCTACCTACGAGCAGTACTTC.

This clonotype was picked up a small number of times. CDR3 DNA sequence: TGCAGCGTTGAGGTGACAGGTGGCTATGGCTACACCTTC. Its translation: CSVEVTGGYGYTF. This chain connects TRBV29-1 to TRBJ1-2; possible D gene TRBD1, 6 bases. The CDR3 consists of 13 residues. Germline V gene sequence: CDR1 SQVTM, CDR2 ANQGSEA. Deletions cut 3 bases from V and 4 bases from J, with 12 bases between.